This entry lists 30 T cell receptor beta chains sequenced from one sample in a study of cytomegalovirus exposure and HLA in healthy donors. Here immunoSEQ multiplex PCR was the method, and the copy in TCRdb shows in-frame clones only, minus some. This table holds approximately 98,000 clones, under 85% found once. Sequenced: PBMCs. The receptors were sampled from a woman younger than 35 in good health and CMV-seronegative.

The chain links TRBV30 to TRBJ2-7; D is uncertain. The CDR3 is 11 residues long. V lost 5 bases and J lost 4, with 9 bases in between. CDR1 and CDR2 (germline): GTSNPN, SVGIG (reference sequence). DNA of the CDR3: TGTGCCTGGGGTCTAGGATACGAGCAGTACTTC. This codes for CAWGLGYEQYF.

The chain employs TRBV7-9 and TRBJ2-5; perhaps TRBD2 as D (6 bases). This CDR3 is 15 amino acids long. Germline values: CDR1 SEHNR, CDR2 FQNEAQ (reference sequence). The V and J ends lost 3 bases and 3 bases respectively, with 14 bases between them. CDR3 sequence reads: CASSFPTGEEETQYF. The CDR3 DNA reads TGTGCCAGCAGCTTCCCCACGGGGGAGGAAGAGACCCAGTACTTC. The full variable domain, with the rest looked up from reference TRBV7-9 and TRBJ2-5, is DTGVSQNPRHKITKRGQNVTFRCDPISEHNRLYWYRQTLGQGPEFLTYFQNEAQLEKSRLLSDRFSAERPKGSFSTLEIQRTEQGDSAMYLCASSFPTGEEETQYFGPGTRLLVL.

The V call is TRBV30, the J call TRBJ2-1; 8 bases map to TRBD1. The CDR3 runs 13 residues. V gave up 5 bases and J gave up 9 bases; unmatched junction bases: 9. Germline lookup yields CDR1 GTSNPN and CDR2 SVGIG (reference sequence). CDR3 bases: TGTGCCTGGGAGACAGGGGTTAGTGGTGAGCAGTTCTTC. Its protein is CAWETGVSGEQFF.

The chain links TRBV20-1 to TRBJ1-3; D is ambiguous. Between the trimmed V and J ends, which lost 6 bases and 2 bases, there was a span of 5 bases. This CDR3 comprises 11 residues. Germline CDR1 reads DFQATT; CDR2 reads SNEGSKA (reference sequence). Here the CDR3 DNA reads TGCAGTGCCCAGGCTGGAAACACCATATATTTT. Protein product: CSAQAGNTIYF.

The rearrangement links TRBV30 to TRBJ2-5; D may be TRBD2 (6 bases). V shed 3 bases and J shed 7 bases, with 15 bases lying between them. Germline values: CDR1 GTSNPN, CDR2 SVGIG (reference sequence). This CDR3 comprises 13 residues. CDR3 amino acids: CAWSLGGKVTQYF. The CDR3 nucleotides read TGTGCCTGGAGCCTGGGGGGAAAGGTGACCCAGTACTTC.

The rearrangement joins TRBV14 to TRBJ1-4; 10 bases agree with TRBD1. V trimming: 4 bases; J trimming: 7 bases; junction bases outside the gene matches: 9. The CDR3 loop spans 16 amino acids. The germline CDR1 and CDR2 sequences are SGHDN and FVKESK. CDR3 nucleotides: TGTGCCAGCAGCCCCCTCGAAGACAGGGGGCGTGAAAAACTGTTTTTT. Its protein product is CASSPLEDRGREKLFF.

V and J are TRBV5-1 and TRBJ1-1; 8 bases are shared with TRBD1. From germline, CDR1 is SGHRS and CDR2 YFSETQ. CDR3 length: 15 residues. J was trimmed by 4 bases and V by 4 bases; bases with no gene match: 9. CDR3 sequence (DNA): TGCGCCAGCAGCACGAGAACGGACAGGGCCACTGAAGCTTTCTTT. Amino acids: CASSTRTDRATEAFF.

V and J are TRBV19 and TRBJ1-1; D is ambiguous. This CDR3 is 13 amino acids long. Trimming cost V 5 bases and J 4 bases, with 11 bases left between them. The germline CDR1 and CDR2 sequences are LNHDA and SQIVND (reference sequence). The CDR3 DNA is TGTGCCAGTAGTGTCGCCTCGGGCACTGAAGCTTTCTTT. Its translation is CASSVASGTEAFF.

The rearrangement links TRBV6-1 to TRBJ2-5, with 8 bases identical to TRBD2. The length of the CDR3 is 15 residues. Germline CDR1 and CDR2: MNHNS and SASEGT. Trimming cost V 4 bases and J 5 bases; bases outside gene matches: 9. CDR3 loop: CASSGTYGGAETQYF. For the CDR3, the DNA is TGTGCCAGCAGTGGGACATACGGGGGGGCCGAGACCCAGTACTTC.

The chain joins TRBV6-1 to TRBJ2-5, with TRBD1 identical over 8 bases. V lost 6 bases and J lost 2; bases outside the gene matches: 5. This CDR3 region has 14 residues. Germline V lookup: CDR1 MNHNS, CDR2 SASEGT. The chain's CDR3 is CASSRQGSQETQYF. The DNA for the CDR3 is TGTGCCAGCAGCCGACAGGGGAGTCAAGAGACCCAGTACTTC.

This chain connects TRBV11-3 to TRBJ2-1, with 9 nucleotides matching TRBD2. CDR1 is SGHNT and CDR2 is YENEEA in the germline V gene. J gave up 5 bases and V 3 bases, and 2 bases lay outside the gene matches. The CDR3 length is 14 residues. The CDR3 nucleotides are TGTGCCAGCAGCTTTGCGGGAGGGGACAATGAGCAGTTCTTC. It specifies CASSFAGGDNEQFF.

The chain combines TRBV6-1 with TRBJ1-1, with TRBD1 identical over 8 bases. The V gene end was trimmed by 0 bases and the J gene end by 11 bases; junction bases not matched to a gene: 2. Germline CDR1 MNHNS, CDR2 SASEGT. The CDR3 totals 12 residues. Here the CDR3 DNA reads TGTGCCAGCAGTGAAGCGGACAGGGAGGCTTTCTTT. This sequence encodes CASSEADREAFF.

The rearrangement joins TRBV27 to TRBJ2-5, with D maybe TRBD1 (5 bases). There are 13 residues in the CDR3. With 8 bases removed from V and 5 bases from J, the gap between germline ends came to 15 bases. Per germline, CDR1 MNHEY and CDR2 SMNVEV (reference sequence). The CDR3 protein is CASGKGRGETQYF. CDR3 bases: TGTGCCAGCGGAAAGGGGCGCGGTGAGACCCAGTACTTC.

Written as DNA, the CDR3 is TGTGCCAGCAGCTTGTTAGGGGAGGGCGAGCAGTACTTC. Translating it yields CASSLLGEGEQYF. The chain has TRBV5-5 and TRBJ2-7, with 7 bases fitting TRBD2. This CDR3 spans 13 amino acids. V lost 1 base and J lost 6; bases outside the gene matches: 4. CDR1 and CDR2 (germline): SGHKS, YYEKEE (reference sequence). The whole variable domain, remainder taken from reference TRBV5-5 and TRBJ2-7, is DAGVTQSPTHLIKTRGQQVTLRCSPISGHKSVSWYQQVLGQGPQFIFQYYEKEERGRGNFPDRFSARQFPNYSSELNVNALLLGDSALYLCASSLLGEGEQYFGPGTRLTVT.

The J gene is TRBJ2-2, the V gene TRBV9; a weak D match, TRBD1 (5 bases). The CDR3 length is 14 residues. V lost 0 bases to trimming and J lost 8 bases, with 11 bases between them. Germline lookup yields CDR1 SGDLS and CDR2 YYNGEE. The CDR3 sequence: CASSVAGYSGELFF. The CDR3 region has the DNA TGTGCCAGCAGCGTAGCAGGGTATAGTGGGGAGCTGTTTTTT.

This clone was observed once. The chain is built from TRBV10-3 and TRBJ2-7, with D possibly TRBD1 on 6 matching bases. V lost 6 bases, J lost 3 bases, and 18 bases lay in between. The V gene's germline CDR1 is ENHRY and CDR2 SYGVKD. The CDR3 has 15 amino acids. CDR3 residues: CAISDGNRVGYEQYF. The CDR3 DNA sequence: TGTGCCATCAGCGACGGGAACAGGGTCGGCTACGAGCAGTACTTC.

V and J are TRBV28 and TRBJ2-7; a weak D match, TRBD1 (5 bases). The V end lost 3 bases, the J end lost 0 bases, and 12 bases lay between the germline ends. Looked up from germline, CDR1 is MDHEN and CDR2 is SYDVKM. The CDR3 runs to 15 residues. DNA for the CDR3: TGTGCCAGCAGTTTGACAGAGAGGAGCTCCTACGAGCAGTACTTC. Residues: CASSLTERSSYEQYF. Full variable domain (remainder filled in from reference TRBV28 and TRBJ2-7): DVKVTQSSRYLVKRTGEKVFLECVQDMDHENMFWYRQDPGLGLRLIYFSYDVKMKEKGDIPEGYSVSREKKERFSLILESASTNQTSMYLCASSLTERSSYEQYFGPGTRLTVT.

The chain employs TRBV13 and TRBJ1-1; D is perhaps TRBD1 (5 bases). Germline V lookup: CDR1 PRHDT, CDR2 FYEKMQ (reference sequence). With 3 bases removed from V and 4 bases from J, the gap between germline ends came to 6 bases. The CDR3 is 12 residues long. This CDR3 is CASSLGRTEAFF. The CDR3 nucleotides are TGTGCCAGCAGCTTGGGGCGCACTGAAGCTTTCTTT.

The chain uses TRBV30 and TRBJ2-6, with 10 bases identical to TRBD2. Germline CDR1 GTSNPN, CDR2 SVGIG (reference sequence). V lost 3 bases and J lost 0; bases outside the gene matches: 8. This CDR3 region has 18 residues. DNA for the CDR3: TGTGCCTGGAGCCGAGGGGTAGCGGGGGGCTCTGGGGCCAACGTCCTGACTTTC. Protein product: CAWSRGVAGGSGANVLTF.

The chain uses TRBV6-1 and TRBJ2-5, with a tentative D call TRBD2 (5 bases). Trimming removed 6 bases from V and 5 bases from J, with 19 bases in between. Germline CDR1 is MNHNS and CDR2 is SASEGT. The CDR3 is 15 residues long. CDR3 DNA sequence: TGTGCCAGCAGGTTCCCGGGTAGGTGGGAGGAGACCCAGTACTTC. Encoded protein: CASRFPGRWEETQYF.

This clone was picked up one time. The CDR3 DNA sequence: TGTGCCAGCAGCCAAGACATCAACACTGAAGCTTTCTTT. This encodes CASSQDINTEAFF. J is TRBJ1-1 and V is TRBV4-2, with D uncertain. Germline values: CDR1 LGHNA, CDR2 YNFKEQ. The CDR3 runs 13 residues. Trimming removed 0 bases from V and 2 bases from J, with 4 bases in between.

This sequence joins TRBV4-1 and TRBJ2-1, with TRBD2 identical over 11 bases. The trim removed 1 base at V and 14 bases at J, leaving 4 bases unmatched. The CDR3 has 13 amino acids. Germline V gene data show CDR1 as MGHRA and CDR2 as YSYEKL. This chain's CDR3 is CASSQGLAGGKFF. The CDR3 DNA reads TGCGCCAGCAGCCAAGGGCTAGCGGGGGGTAAGTTCTTC.

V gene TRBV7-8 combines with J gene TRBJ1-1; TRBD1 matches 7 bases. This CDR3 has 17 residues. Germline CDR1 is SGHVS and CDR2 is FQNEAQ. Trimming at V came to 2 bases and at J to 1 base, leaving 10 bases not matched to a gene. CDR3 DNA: TGTGCCAGCAGCTTACCGACCCCGGGACAGACGAACACTGAAGCTTTCTTT. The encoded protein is CASSLPTPGQTNTEAFF. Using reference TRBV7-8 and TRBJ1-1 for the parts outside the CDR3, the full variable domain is GAGVSQSPRYKVAKRGQDVALRCDPISGHVSLFWYQQALGQGPEFLTYFQNEAQLDKSGLPSDRFFAERPEGSVSTLKIQRTQQEDSAVYLCASSLPTPGQTNTEAFFGQGTRLTVV.

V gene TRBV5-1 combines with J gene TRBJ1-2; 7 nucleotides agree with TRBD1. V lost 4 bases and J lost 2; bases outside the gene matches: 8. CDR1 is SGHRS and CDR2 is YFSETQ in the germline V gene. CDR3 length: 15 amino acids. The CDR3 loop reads CASSATGTLNYGYTF. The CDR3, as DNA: TGCGCCAGCAGCGCGACAGGGACCTTAAACTATGGCTACACCTTC.

CDR3 in DNA: TGTGCCAGCAGCGCCGGACAGACGATTAGGGACTATGGCTACACCTTC. Translation gives CASSAGQTIRDYGYTF. The chain carries TRBV9 and TRBJ1-2; D possibly corresponds to TRBD1 (6 bases). CDR1 and CDR2 (germline): SGDLS, YYNGEE. The CDR3 is 16 amino acids. The V end was cut by 3 bases, the J end by 3 bases, with 18 bases between.

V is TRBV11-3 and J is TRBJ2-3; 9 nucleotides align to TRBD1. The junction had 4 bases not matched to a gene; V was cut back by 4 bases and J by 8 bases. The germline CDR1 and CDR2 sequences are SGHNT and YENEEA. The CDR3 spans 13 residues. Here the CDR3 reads CASSWGQGRTQYF. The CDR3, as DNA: TGTGCCAGCAGCTGGGGACAGGGCCGTACGCAGTATTTT.

CDR3 nucleotide sequence: TGTGCCAGCAGCGTATCCGGACAGGGTTCTTATCCCGCTTTCTTT. Encoded protein: CASSVSGQGSYPAFF. The chain has TRBV9 and TRBJ1-1, with 8 bases aligning to TRBD1. Germline CDR1 reads SGDLS; CDR2 reads YYNGEE. The V segment lost 1 base and the J segment 11 bases; nucleotides outside the gene matches: 13. The CDR3 extends over 15 amino acids.

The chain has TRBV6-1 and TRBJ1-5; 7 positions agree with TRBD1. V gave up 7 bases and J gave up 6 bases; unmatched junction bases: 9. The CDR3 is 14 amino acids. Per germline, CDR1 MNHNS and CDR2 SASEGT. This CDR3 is CASKGTAGGQPQHF. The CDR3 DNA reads TGTGCCAGCAAGGGGACTGCAGGGGGTCAGCCCCAGCATTTT.

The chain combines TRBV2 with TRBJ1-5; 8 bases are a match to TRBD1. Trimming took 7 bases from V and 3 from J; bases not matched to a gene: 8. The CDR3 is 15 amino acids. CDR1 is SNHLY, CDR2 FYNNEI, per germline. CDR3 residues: CASTEGQVPNQPQHF. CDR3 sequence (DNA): TGTGCCAGCACCGAGGGACAGGTCCCCAATCAGCCCCAGCATTTT. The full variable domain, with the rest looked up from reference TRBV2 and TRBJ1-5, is EPEVTQTPSHQVTQMGQEVILRCVPISNHLYFYWYRQILGQKVEFLVSFYNNEISEKSEIFDDQFSVERPDGSNFTLKIRSTKLEDSAMYFCASTEGQVPNQPQHFGDGTRLSIL.

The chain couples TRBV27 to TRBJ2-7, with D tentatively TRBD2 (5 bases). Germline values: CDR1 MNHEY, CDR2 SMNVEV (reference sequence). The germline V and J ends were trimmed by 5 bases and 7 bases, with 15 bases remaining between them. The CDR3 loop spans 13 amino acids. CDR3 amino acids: CASSPLLTGEQYF. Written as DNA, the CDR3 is TGTGCCAGCAGTCCCCTTCTAACGGGGGAGCAGTACTTC.